The clone carrying this T cell receptor (beta chain) came up many times. Its antigen is not known. Trimming removed 5 bases from V and 0 bases from J; junction bases left unmatched: 9. CDR3 length equals 17 residues. The TCRbeta library incorporated unique molecular identifiers. MiXCR, applied by TCRdb to the PCR reads, yields one record per CDR3 protein. The sample lists about 300,000 distinct CDR3 sequences; over 9% were seen once. The data were taken from a study of T-cell reconstitution after alpha-beta-depleted transplantation in children. Study-level findings and limits: When one year had passed after transplant, most T-cell counts and diversity came from newly produced T cells. There were some patients whose high TCRbeta diversity at day 60 came from surviving recipient T cells and thymic progenitors. Expanded graft clones numbering several hundred reportedly gave rise to alpha-beta T cells about two months after transplant.

The source of this sequence is a boy younger than two with acute myeloid leukemia, due to receive a stem cell transplant. The V and J genes are TRBV12-3 or TRBV12-4 and TRBJ2-2, with 7 bases aligning to TRBD1. The material sequenced was PBMCs, taken before TCRalphabeta/CD19-depleted stem cell transplant. CDR3 nucleotides: TGTGCCAGCAGTCTAGGGGGCTACCTTGCGAACACCGGGGAGCTGTTTTTT. Encoded protein: CASSLGGYLANTGELFF.